Sequencing of this TCR beta chain was carried out in a study of CD8 T cells in Susac syndrome. This clonotype appeared once. CDR3 length equals 16 residues. V dropped 0 bases and J dropped 6 bases, with 15 bases sitting between them. Random-hexamer reverse transcription was applied to about 0.5 to 1 ug RNA. MiXCR, applied by TCRdb to the immunoSEQ multiplex PCR reads, yields one record per CDR3 protein. The data contain about 90,000 distinct CDR3 sequences, about 96% of them singletons. The specimen sequenced was CD8+ T cells from PBMCs. The rearrangement links TRBV23-1 to TRBJ1-5; no definite D call. TRBV23-1 is recorded as an ORF, its role being uncertain. The receptor was derived from a human donor with Susac syndrome. The CDR3 region has the DNA TGCGCCAGCAGTCAATCCGTCGGGGTCTGTGGTCAGCCCCAGCATTTT. Translated, it gives CASSQSVGVCGQPQHF.